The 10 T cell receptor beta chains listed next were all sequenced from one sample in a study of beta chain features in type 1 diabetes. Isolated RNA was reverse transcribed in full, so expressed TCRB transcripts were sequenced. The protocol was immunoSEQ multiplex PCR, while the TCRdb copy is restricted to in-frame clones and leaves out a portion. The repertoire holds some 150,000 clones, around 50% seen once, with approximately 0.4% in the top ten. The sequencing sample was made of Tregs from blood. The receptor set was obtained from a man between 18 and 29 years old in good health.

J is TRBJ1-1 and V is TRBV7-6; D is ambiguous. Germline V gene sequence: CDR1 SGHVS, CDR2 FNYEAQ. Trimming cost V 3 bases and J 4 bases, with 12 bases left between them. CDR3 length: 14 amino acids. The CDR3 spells CASSFGLGGTEAFF. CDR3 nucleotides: TGTGCCAGCAGCTTTGGTCTAGGAGGCACTGAAGCTTTCTTT.

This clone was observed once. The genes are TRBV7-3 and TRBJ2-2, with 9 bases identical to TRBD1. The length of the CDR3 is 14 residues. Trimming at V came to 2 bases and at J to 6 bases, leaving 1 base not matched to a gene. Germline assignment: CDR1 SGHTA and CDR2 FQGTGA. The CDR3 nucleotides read TGTGCCAGCAGCTTAGGGACAGGGTCCGGGGAGCTGTTTTTT. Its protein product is CASSLGTGSGELFF.

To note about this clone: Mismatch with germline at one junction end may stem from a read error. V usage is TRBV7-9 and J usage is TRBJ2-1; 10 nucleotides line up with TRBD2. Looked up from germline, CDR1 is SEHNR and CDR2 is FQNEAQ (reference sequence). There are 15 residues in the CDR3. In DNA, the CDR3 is TGTGCCAGCAGCTTACGCGCGAGCGGGAGGGCACTAAGGGTCTTC. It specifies CASSLRASGRALRVF.

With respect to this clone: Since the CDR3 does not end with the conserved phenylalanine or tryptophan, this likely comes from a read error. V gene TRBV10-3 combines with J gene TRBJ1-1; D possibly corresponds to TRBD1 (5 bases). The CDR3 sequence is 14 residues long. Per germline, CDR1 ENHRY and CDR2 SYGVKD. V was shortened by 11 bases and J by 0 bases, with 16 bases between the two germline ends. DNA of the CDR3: TGTGCCGCTGCAGGGCATAGGGTGAACACTGAAGCTTTCCTT. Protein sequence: CAAAGHRVNTEAFL.

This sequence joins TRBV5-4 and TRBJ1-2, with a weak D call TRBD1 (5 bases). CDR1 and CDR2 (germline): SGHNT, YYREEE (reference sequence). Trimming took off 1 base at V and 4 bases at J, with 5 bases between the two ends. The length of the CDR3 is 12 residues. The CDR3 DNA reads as TGTGCCAGCAGCTTGAGGGGCTATGGCTACACCTTC. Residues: CASSLRGYGYTF.

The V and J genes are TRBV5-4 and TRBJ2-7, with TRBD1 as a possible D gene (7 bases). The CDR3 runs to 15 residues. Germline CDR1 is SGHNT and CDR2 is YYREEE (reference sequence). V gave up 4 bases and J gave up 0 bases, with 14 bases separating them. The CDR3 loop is CASSPGGRSSYEQYF. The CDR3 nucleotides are TGTGCCAGCAGCCCAGGGGGGCGGTCCTCCTACGAGCAGTACTTC.

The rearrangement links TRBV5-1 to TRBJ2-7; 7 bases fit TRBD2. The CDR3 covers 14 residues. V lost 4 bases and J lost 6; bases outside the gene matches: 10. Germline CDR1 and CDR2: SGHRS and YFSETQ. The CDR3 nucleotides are TGCGCCAGCAGCCCTCTAGGCTGGGGGGGCGAGCAGTACTTC. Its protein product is CASSPLGWGGEQYF.

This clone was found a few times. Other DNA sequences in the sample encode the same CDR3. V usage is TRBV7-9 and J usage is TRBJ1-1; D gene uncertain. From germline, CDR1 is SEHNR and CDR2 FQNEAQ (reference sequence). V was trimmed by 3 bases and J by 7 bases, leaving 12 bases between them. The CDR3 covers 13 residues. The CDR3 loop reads CASSFGELSEAFF. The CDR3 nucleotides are TGTGCCAGCAGCTTCGGGGAGTTAAGTGAAGCTTTCTTT.

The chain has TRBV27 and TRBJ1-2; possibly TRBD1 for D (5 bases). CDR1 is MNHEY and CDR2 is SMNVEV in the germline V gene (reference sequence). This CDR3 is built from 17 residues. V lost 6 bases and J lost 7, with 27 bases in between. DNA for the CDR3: TGTGCCAGCAGGAACCTCGGACACGCAAAGTGGATGAGTGGCTACACCTTC. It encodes CASRNLGHAKWMSGYTF.

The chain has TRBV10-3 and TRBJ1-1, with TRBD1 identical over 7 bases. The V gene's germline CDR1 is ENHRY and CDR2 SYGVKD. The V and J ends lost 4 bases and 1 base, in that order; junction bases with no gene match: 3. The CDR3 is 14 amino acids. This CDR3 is CAISGGTENTEAFF. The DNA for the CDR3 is TGTGCCATCAGTGGCGGGACAGAGAACACTGAAGCTTTCTTT.